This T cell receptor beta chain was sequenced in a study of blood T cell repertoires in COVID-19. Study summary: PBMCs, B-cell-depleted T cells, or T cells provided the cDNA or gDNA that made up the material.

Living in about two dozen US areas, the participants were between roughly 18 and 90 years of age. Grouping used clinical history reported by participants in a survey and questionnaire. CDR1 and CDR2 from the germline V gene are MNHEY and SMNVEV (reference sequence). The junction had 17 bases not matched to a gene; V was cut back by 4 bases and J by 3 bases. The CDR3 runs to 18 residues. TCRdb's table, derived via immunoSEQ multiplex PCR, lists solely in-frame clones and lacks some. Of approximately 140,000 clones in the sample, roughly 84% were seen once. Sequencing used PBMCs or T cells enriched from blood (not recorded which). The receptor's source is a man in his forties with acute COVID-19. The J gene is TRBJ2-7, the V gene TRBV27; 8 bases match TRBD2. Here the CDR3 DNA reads TGTGCCAGCAGTTCCTTTACAAGGACTAGCAGCCCTGTCTACGAGCAGTACTTC. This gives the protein CASSSFTRTSSPVYEQYF.